Here is one T cell receptor beta chain with its context. Its antigen is not known. Read sequence stops 3 residues before the CDR3 end, and the germline J gene provides the missing end. This sample was taken from a study of T cells in women clearing cervical HPV infection. On the study more broadly: Controls were women whose single incident HPV16 infection cleared within 12 months without precancer or cancer. The study, taken as a whole, reports: Repertoire richness, not evenness, was significantly elevated in CIN3+ cases versus controls.

Sequencing used immunoSEQ multiplex PCR; TCRdb keeps in-frame clones, though not all of them. In all, the sample yields 13,000 to 15,000 clones. Trimming cost V 4 bases and J 0 bases, with 13 bases left between them. This CDR3 has 15 amino acids. The germline CDR1 and CDR2 sequences are MDHEN and SYDVKM. The rearrangement links TRBV28 to TRBJ2-7; D gene ambiguous. The receptor was isolated from a woman aged 18 to 75 with a cervical HPV16 infection that either progressed to CIN3+ or cleared (not recorded which). The sequenced sample was blood buffy coat. CDR3 protein: CASSSIGFISYEQYF. CDR3 bases read: TGTGCCAGCAGTTCCATAGGGTTTATCTCCTACGAG.